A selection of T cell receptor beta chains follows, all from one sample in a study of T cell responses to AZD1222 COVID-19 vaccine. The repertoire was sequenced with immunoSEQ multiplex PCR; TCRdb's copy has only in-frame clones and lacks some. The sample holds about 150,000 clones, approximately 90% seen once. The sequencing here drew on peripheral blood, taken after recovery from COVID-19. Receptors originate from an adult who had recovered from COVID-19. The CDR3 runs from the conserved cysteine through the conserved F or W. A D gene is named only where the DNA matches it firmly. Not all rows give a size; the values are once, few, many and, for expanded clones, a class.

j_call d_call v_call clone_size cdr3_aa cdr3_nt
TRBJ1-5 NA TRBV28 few CASNGANQPQHF TGTGCCAGCAACGGGGCGAATCAGCCCCAGCATTTT
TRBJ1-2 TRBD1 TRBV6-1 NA CASSEASGYAGGIYGYTF TGTGCCAGCAGTGAAGCGAGTGGGTATGCAGGGGGCATCTATGGCTACACCTTC
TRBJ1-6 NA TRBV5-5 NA CAAGMLTYNSPLHF TGTGCCGCGGGGATGCTAACCTATAATTCACCCCTCCACTTT
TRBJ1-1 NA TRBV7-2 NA CASSLFDIPGAEAFF TGTGCCAGCAGCCTCTTCGACATACCAGGTGCTGAAGCTTTCTTT
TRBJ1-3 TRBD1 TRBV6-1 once CASRETGGDSGNTIYF TGTGCCAGCAGAGAAACAGGGGGCGATTCCGGAAACACCATATATTTT
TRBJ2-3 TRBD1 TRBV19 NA CASSIGAGTGAGDTQYF TGTGCCAGTAGTATAGGAGCGGGGACAGGGGCTGGAGATACGCAGTATTTT
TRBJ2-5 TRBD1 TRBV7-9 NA CASSFGQGPPETQYF TGTGCCAGCAGCTTCGGACAGGGCCCTCCGGAGACCCAGTACTTC
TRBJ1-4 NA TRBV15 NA CATSPQGGATNEKLFF TGTGCCACCAGCCCCCAGGGCGGTGCAACTAATGAAAAACTGTTTTTT
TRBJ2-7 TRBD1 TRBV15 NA CATSRGQDRVGDEQYF TGTGCCACCAGCAGGGGTCAAGACAGGGTAGGCGACGAGCAGTACTTC
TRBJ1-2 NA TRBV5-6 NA CASSPGVADGYTF TGTGCCAGCAGCCCTGGGGTGGCGGATGGCTACACCTTC
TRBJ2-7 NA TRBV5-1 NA CASRLRYEQYF TGCGCCAGCAGACTACGATACGAGCAGTACTTC
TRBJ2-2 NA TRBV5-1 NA CASSLRPTGELFF TGCGCCAGCAGCTTGCGACCCACCGGGGAGCTGTTTTTT
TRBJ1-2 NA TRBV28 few CASSAPLIGGYTF TGTGCCAGCAGTGCACCTCTGATAGGGGGCTACACCTTC
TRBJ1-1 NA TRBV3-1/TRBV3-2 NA CASSQDKEDRAFF TGTGCCAGCAGCCAAGATAAGGAGGACCGAGCTTTCTTT
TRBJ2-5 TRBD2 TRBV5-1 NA CASSLPTSGSTETQYF TGCGCCAGCAGCTTACCGACTAGCGGGAGTACGGAGACCCAGTACTTC
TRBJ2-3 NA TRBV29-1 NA CSVEDRARDNTQYF TGCAGCGTTGAAGATCGGGCCAGGGATAATACGCAGTATTTT
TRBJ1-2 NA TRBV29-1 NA CSVENPGRGGYTF TGCAGCGTTGAGAACCCGGGGCGCGGAGGCTACACCTTC
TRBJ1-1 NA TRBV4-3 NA CASSQENAVAFF TGCGCCAGCAGCCAAGAAAACGCGGTTGCTTTCTTT
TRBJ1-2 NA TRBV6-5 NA CASRAAPGPNYGYTF TGTGCCAGCAGAGCAGCCCCGGGGCCTAACTATGGCTACACCTTC
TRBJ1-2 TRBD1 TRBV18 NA CASSPGGGDDYGYTF TGTGCCAGCTCACCGGGAGGGGGCGATGACTATGGCTACACCTTC